The rows below give T cell receptor beta chains drawn from one sample of a study of blood T cell repertoires in COVID-19. The method was immunoSEQ multiplex PCR; TCRdb's version includes in-frame clones alone and lacks a portion of them. Of 200,000 to 300,000 clones detected, around four fifths appear once; the ten largest clones hold 5% to 8%. Sequences were obtained from peripheral blood. Receptors originate from a woman aged 60-75 years with active or convalescent COVID-19. The CDR3 runs from the conserved cysteine through the conserved F or W. The D gene is left open where the match is weak. Not every row has a clone size; where given, it reads once, few, many or a size class.

cdr3_nt cdr3_aa v_call clone_size j_call d_call cdr3_length
TGTGCCAGCAGCCGGACCACAAACCTGGTAGCGGATGAGCAGTTCTTC CASSRTTNLVADEQFF TRBV5-5 NA TRBJ2-1 NA 16
TGTGCTAGTGGTACAGGGGAGCCTCAGCCCCAGCATTTT CASGTGEPQPQHF TRBV12-5 NA TRBJ1-5 TRBD1 13
TGTGCCAGCAGCTCCCGACGAGGAGGGACGGATGAGCAGTTCTTC CASSSRRGGTDEQFF TRBV11-2 NA TRBJ2-1 NA 15
TGTGCCAGCAGCTCGGTGCGACTAGCGGGAGAAGAGACCCAGTACTTC CASSSVRLAGEETQYF TRBV11-2 few TRBJ2-5 TRBD2 16
TGTGCCAGCAGCCCCTTCGCGGGGATGAGCACAGATACGCAGTATTTT CASSPFAGMSTDTQYF TRBV3-1/TRBV3-2 NA TRBJ2-3 NA 16
TGTGCCAGTAGTATCGGTCCCGGCGGAAATCAGCCCCAGCATTTT CASSIGPGGNQPQHF TRBV19 NA TRBJ1-5 NA 15
TGTGCCAGCAGCGTACCGGGACAGTGGAATTCACCCCTCCACTTT CASSVPGQWNSPLHF TRBV21-1 NA TRBJ1-6 NA 15
TGTGCCAGCAGCTTGGCCGGGGTTGCTGATACGCAGTATTTT CASSLAGVADTQYF TRBV5-4 few TRBJ2-3 NA 14
TGTGCTAGTGGCTGGGACTCAAATGAGCAGTTCTTC CASGWDSNEQFF TRBV12-5 NA TRBJ2-1 NA 12
TGTGCCAGCAGTGTAGGGGAGGTCGGGGAGCTGTTTTTT CASSVGEVGELFF TRBV2 NA TRBJ2-2 NA 13
TGCGCCAGCAGCTTGGCCCCCAGGGGCTCTGGAAACACCATATATTTT CASSLAPRGSGNTIYF TRBV5-1 NA TRBJ1-3 NA 16
TGTGCCAGTAGTAGGTCTATACCCTACAATGAGCAGTTCTTC CASSRSIPYNEQFF TRBV19 NA TRBJ2-1 NA 14
TGTGCCAGCAGCCAGTGGCCGGGACAGACGGTTTACGAGCAGTACTTC CASSQWPGQTVYEQYF TRBV7-9 once TRBJ2-7 TRBD1 16
TGTGCCAGCAGCTTAGATCGCCTAGCCACCGGGGAGCTGTTTTTT CASSLDRLATGELFF TRBV11-2 NA TRBJ2-2 NA 15
TGTGCCAGTAGCCCAGCGGGGGGTAGCTACAATGAGCAGTTCTTC CASSPAGGSYNEQFF TRBV19 NA TRBJ2-1 TRBD2 15
TGTGCCAGCAGCCCGCGGACTAGCCCCGGCAGTGAGCAGTTCTTC CASSPRTSPGSEQFF TRBV7-3 NA TRBJ2-1 TRBD2 15
TGTGCCAGCAGCGTGGGCCCGGGACAATCTGCAACTAATGAAAAACTGTTTTTT CASSVGPGQSATNEKLFF TRBV9 NA TRBJ1-4 NA 18
TGCGCCAGCAGCCAAGGCCCGCGTCCCCATTCACCCCTCCACTTT CASSQGPRPHSPLHF TRBV4-1 few TRBJ1-6 NA 15